The 11 T cell receptor beta chains given below trace back to one sample, sequenced in a study of T cell repertoires in cytomegalovirus infection (dated by TCRdb to the late 2010s). TCRdb lists the instrument as Illumina HiSeq 1500. TCRdb reprocessing: public reads trimmed at Q25 with fastp, clones called with MiXCR, in-frame beta chains kept. Records with the same CDR3 protein are collapsed into one entry carrying the most frequent genes and DNA. This sample gives about 180,000 distinct CDR3 sequences in total; about 15% of them show up just once. The ten largest account for about 25% of the sample. The sample was CD8+ T cells from PBMCs. These receptors came from a human donor in good health (CMV status not recorded). Some clones in this sample may be carry-over from other donors' samples.

With respect to this clonotype: This may stem from a read error, because a much larger clone lies one nucleotide away. The chain carries TRBV7-2 and TRBJ1-2; 8 bases agree with TRBD1. CDR3 size: 15 residues. Germline CDR1 is SGHTA and CDR2 is FQGNSA. This chain's CDR3 is CAISLEDRVISGYTF. CDR3 nucleotides: TGTGCCATCAGCTTAGAGGACAGGGTGATCAGTGGCTACACCTTC.

This chain connects TRBV27 to TRBJ2-4, with 9 nucleotides matching TRBD1. CDR3 size: 15 residues. The V gene end was trimmed by 4 bases and the J gene end by 3 bases; junction bases not matched to a gene: 4. CDR1 is MNHEY, CDR2 SMNVEV, per germline (reference sequence). The CDR3 coding sequence is TGTGCCAGCAGTTGGACAGGGGCGATCAAAAACATTCAGTACTTC. It is translated as CASSWTGAIKNIQYF.

With respect to this clonotype: Mismatch with germline at one junction end may stem from a read error. The rearrangement uses TRBV12-3 or TRBV12-4 and TRBJ2-7, with D maybe TRBD1 (6 bases). The CDR3 spans 14 residues. CDR3 amino acids: CASSLPGEGGRVDF. Here the CDR3 DNA reads TGTGCCAGCAGTCTCCCGGGTGAAGGGGGTAGAGTGGACTTC.

J is TRBJ2-2 and V is TRBV2; 8 bases map to TRBD1. CDR3 length equals 15 residues. The germline gives CDR1 SNHLY, CDR2 FYNNEI. The V segment lost 5 bases and the J segment 5 bases; nucleotides outside the gene matches: 7. This CDR3 is CASSPDRAQTGELFF. CDR3 DNA sequence: TGTGCCAGCAGTCCGGACAGGGCGCAAACCGGGGAGCTGTTTTTT. The whole variable domain, filled in from reference TRBV2 and TRBJ2-2, reads EPEVTQTPSHQVTQMGQEVILRCVPISNHLYFYWYRQILGQKVEFLVSFYNNEISEKSEIFDDQFSVERPDGSNFTLKIRSTKLEDSAMYFCASSPDRAQTGELFFGEGSRLTVL.

This clonotype was counted at least ten times. This sequence joins TRBV6-2 or TRBV6-3 and TRBJ2-1, with D perhaps matching TRBD1 (6 bases). This CDR3 has 16 amino acids. From germline, CDR1 is MNHEY and CDR2 SVGEGT. Between the trimmed V and J ends, which lost 7 bases and 7 bases, there was a span of 23 bases. The CDR3 here is CASKKGVTGLMNEQFF. CDR3 bases: TGTGCCAGCAAAAAGGGTGTTACAGGGCTCATGAATGAGCAGTTCTTC.

This clonotype came up many times. This chain links TRBV7-8 with TRBJ1-4; D may be TRBD1 (6 bases). CDR1 is SGHVS and CDR2 is FQNEAQ in the germline V gene. The V and J ends lost 5 bases and 11 bases respectively, with 21 bases between them. The CDR3 runs 15 residues. The CDR3 nucleotides are TGTGCCAGCAGCACACGGGACAAATTCTCAGGGAAACTGTTTTTT. Protein: CASSTRDKFSGKLFF.

This chain connects TRBV10-3 to TRBJ2-1; the D call may be TRBD1 or TRBD2 (5 bases each). V lost 2 bases to trimming and J lost 0 bases, with 14 bases between them. The length of the CDR3 is 17 residues. Germline CDR1 is ENHRY and CDR2 is SYGVKD. The CDR3: CAISEAGTQSSYNEQFF. CDR3 DNA sequence: TGTGCCATCAGTGAGGCCGGGACCCAAAGCTCCTACAATGAGCAGTTCTTC.

There are a few counts of this clonotype. The chain is built from TRBV12-3 or TRBV12-4 and TRBJ2-7; perhaps TRBD2 as D (6 bases). This CDR3 has 12 residues. Trimming removed 4 bases at V and 6 bases at J, with 10 bases between. The CDR3 protein is CASSSGGLEQYF. The CDR3 region has the DNA TGTGCCAGCAGTTCCGGAGGGCTCGAGCAGTACTTC.

The chain has TRBV20-1 and TRBJ2-5; maybe TRBD2 (6 bases). Germline V gene data show CDR1 as DFQATT and CDR2 as SNEGSKA (reference sequence). This CDR3 comprises 13 residues. V lost 5 bases and J 0 bases, leaving 10 bases between the germline ends. This CDR3 reads CSAEGTYQETQYF. CDR3 DNA sequence: TGCAGTGCTGAAGGGACTTACCAAGAGACCCAGTACTTC.

The chain joins TRBV4-1 to TRBJ2-1, with D possibly called TRBD1 or TRBD2 (5 bases each). Germline V CDR1 and CDR2: MGHRA, YSYEKL. V was shortened by 5 bases and J by 2 bases, with 10 bases between the two germline ends. The CDR3 covers 14 residues. The CDR3 coding sequence is TGCGCCAGCAGCGGCCGGGACGCCTACAATGAGCAGTTCTTC. It is translated as CASSGRDAYNEQFF.

The chain joins TRBV7-8 to TRBJ2-3; TRBD2 matches 12 bases. Germline V lookup: CDR1 SGHVS, CDR2 FQNEAQ. J gave up 1 base and V 5 bases, and 13 bases lay outside the gene matches. The CDR3 spans 19 residues. The CDR3 DNA is TGTGCCAGCAGCCCTCGACTAGCGGGGGCCGCTAGTGGCACAGATACGCAGTATTTT. Its translation: CASSPRLAGAASGTDTQYF.